The next 10 T cell receptor beta chains were all read from a single sample in a study of cytomegalovirus exposure and HLA in healthy donors. The assay was immunoSEQ multiplex PCR, and TCRdb's table has in-frame clones only and misses some. Of fewer than 400,000 clones listed, 70% to 90% were seen once; the top ten hold over 0.9%. Material: PBMCs. Source of these receptors: a man between 25 and 39 years old in good health and CMV-seronegative.

The chain couples TRBV19 to TRBJ1-2; 8 nucleotides line up with TRBD1. CDR3 length: 14 amino acids. Germline V gene sequence: CDR1 LNHDA, CDR2 SQIVND (reference sequence). Losses at the gene ends were 0 bases for V and 5 bases for J; bases not matched to a gene: 2. CDR3 coding DNA: TGTGCCAGTAGTATAGACAGGGGGCCGTATGGCTACACCTTC. It codes for CASSIDRGPYGYTF.

The J gene is TRBJ1-2, the V gene TRBV27; D possibly corresponds to TRBD1 (5 bases). In germline, CDR1 is MNHEY, CDR2 SMNVEV (reference sequence). Trimming shortened V by 0 bases and J by 5 bases, and 13 bases separated the two germline ends. This CDR3 comprises 15 residues. CDR3: CASSLSGAPEYGYTF. CDR3 DNA sequence: TGTGCCAGCAGTTTATCTGGGGCGCCAGAGTATGGCTACACCTTC.

The count of this clone is one. The chain carries TRBV12-5 and TRBJ1-2; TRBD1 matches 7 bases. The V gene end was trimmed by 0 bases and the J gene end by 10 bases; junction bases not matched to a gene: 8. The CDR3 consists of 14 residues. The V gene's germline CDR1 is LGHNT and CDR2 FRNRAP. The CDR3 DNA is TGTGCTAGTGGTTTGGTAGAAACAGGGGAGGACTACACCTTC. It translates to CASGLVETGEDYTF. The entire variable domain, with the rest obtained from reference TRBV12-5 and TRBJ1-2, is as follows: DARVTQTPRHKVTEMGQEVTMRCQPILGHNTVFWYRQTMMQGLELLAYFRNRAPLDDSGMPKDRFSAEMPDATLATLKIQPSEPRDSAVYFCASGLVETGEDYTFGSGTRLTVV.

This clone appeared a single time. The V call is TRBV6-6, the J call TRBJ2-7, with 10 positions matching TRBD1. CDR3 length equals 15 residues. The germline gives CDR1 MNHNY, CDR2 SVGAGI (reference sequence). V shed 0 bases and J 2 bases; nucleotides not matched to a gene: 1. The CDR3 nucleotides read TGTGCCAGCAGTTACTCGGACAGGGGGACCTACGAGCAGTACTTC. Its protein product is CASSYSDRGTYEQYF.

The V and J genes are TRBV29-1 and TRBJ2-2; D remains ambiguous. This CDR3 has 12 residues. CDR1 and CDR2 (germline): SQVTM, ANQGSEA. Trimming pared 2 bases from V and 4 bases from J, leaving 5 bases between. CDR3 DNA: TGCAGCGTTGAACAGGTCACCGGGGAGCTGTTTTTT. Translated: CSVEQVTGELFF.

V is TRBV5-6 and J is TRBJ2-7; D call uncertain. The CDR3 sequence is 14 residues long. Per germline, CDR1 SGHDT and CDR2 YYEEEE. V lost 1 base, J lost 5 bases, and 13 bases lay in between. The CDR3 reads CASSLKTALDEQYF. CDR3 sequence (DNA): TGTGCCAGCAGCTTGAAAACAGCCTTGGACGAGCAGTACTTC.

The J gene is TRBJ1-2, the V gene TRBV19; D is perhaps TRBD1 (6 bases). V was trimmed by 8 bases and J by 4 bases, leaving 11 bases between them. Germline CDR1 LNHDA, CDR2 SQIVND (reference sequence). CDR3 length: 12 amino acids. CDR3 DNA: TGTGCCAGTCAGACAGGCCTCTATGGCTACACCTTC. Translating gives CASQTGLYGYTF.

The chain recombines TRBV19 with TRBJ1-5; unclear D gene. Germline CDR1 reads LNHDA; CDR2 reads SQIVND (reference sequence). Trimming stripped 4 bases from V and 6 bases from J, with 7 bases between. The CDR3 loop spans 12 amino acids. The CDR3 here is CASSKAGQPQHF. CDR3 coding DNA: TGTGCCAGTAGTAAGGCGGGTCAGCCCCAGCATTTT.

This rearrangement joins TRBV7-9 to TRBJ2-7, with 9 bases identical to TRBD2. Per the germline V gene, CDR1 is SEHNR and CDR2 is FQNEAQ (reference sequence). The V segment lost 1 base and the J segment 0 bases; nucleotides outside the gene matches: 10. The CDR3 has 18 residues. This chain's CDR3 is CASSLDDSGGPSSYEQYF. In DNA form, the CDR3 reads TGTGCCAGCAGCTTAGACGATAGCGGGGGCCCCAGCTCCTACGAGCAGTACTTC.

The chain carries TRBV19 and TRBJ1-5; weak D call: TRBD1 (6 bases). The V end was cut by 2 bases, the J end by 6 bases, with 14 bases between. The CDR3 is 15 residues long. The germline V gene has CDR1 LNHDA and CDR2 SQIVND (reference sequence). The CDR3 reads CASSIKGVGSQPQHF. The CDR3 nucleotides are TGTGCCAGTAGTATAAAGGGGGTAGGGAGTCAGCCCCAGCATTTT.